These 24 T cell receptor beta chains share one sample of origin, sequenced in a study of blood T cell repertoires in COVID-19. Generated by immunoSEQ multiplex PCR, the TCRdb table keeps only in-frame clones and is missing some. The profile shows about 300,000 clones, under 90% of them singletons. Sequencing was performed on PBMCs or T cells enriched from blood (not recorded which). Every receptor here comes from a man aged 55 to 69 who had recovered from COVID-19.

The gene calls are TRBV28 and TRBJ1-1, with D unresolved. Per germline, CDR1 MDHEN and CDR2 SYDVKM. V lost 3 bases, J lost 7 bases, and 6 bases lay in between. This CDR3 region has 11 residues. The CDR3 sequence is CASSFASEAFF. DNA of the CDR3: TGTGCCAGCAGTTTTGCCAGTGAAGCTTTCTTT.

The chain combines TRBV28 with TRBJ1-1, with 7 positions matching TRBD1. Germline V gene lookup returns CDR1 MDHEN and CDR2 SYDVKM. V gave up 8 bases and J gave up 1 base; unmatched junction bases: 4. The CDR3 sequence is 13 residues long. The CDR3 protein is CASLGQRNTEAFF. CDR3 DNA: TGTGCCAGCTTGGGACAGCGGAACACTGAAGCTTTCTTT.

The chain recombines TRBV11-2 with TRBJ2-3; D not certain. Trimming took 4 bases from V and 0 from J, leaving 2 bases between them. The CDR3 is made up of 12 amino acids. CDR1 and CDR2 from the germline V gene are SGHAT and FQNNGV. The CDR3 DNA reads TGTGCCAGCAGCTCTAGCACAGATACGCAGTATTTT. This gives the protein CASSSSTDTQYF.

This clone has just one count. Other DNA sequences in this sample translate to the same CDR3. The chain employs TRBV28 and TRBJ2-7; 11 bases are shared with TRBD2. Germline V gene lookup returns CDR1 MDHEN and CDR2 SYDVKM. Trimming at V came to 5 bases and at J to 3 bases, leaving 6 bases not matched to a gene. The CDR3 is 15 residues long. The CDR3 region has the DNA TGTGCCAGCAGTCCCCGGACTAGCGGGTACTACGAGCAGTACTTC. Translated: CASSPRTSGYYEQYF. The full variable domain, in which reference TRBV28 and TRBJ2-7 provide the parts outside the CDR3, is DVKVTQSSRYLVKRTGEKVFLECVQDMDHENMFWYRQDPGLGLRLIYFSYDVKMKEKGDIPEGYSVSREKKERFSLILESASTNQTSMYLCASSPRTSGYYEQYFGPGTRLTVT.

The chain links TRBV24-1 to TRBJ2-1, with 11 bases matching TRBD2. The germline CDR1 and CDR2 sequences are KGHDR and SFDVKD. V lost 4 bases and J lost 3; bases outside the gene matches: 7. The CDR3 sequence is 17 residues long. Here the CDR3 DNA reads TGTGCCACCAGTGAAGTTACTAGCGGGGGAAACTACAATGAGCAGTTCTTC. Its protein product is CATSEVTSGGNYNEQFF.

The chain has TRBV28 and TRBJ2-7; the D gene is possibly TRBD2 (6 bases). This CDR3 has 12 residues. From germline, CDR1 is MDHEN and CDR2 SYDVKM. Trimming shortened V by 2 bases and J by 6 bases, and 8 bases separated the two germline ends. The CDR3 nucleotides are TGTGCCAGCAGTTTAGGGGGAGGCGAGCAGTACTTC. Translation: CASSLGGGEQYF. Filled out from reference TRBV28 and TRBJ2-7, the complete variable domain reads DVKVTQSSRYLVKRTGEKVFLECVQDMDHENMFWYRQDPGLGLRLIYFSYDVKMKEKGDIPEGYSVSREKKERFSLILESASTNQTSMYLCASSLGGGEQYFGPGTRLTVT.

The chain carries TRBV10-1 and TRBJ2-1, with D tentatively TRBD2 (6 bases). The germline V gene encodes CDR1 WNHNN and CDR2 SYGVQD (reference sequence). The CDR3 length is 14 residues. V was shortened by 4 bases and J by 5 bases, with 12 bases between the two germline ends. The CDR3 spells CASSVGEADNEQFF. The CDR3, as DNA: TGCGCCAGCAGTGTTGGGGAGGCCGACAATGAGCAGTTCTTC.

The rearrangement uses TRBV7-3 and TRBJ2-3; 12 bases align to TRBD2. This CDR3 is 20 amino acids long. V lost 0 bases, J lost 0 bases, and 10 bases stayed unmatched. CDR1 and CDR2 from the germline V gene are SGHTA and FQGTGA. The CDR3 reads CASSLTSNWGTSGSTDTQYF. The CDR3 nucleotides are TGTGCCAGCAGCTTAACGTCGAACTGGGGGACTAGCGGGAGCACAGATACGCAGTATTTT.

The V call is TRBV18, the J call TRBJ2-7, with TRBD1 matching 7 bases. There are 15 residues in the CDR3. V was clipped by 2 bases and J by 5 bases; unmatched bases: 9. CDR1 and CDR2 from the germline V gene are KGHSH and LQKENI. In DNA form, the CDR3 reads TGTGCCAGCTCACCAGGGACAGAAGGGACCCACGAGCAGTACTTC. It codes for CASSPGTEGTHEQYF.

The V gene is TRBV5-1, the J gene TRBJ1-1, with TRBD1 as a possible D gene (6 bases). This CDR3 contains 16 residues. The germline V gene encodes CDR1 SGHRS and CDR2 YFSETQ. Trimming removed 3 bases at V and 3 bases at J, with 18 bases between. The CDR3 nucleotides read TGCGCCAGCAGCTCGACAGGAGAATTGAGTCACACTGAAGCTTTCTTT. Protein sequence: CASSSTGELSHTEAFF.

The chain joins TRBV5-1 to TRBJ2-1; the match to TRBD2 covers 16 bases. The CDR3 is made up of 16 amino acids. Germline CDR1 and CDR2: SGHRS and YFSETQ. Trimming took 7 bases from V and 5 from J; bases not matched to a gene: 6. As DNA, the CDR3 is TGCGCCAGCGGGACTAGCGGGAGGGCCGAGCACAATGAGCAGTTCTTC. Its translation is CASGTSGRAEHNEQFF. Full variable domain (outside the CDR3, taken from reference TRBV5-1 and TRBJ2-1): KAGVTQTPRYLIKTRGQQVTLSCSPISGHRSVSWYQQTPGQGLQFLFEYFSETQRNKGNFPGRFSGRQFSNSRSEMNVSTLELGDSALYLCASGTSGRAEHNEQFFGPGTRLTVL.

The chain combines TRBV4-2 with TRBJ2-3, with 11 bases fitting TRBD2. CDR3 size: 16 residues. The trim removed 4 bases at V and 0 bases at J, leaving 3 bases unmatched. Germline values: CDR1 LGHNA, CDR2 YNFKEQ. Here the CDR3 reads CASSLSGRGSTDTQYF. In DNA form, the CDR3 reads TGTGCCAGCAGCCTTAGCGGGAGGGGGAGCACAGATACGCAGTATTTT.

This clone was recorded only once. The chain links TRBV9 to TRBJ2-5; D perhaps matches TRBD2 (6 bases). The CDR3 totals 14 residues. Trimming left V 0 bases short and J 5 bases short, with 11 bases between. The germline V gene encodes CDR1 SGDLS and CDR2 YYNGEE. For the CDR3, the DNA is TGTGCCAGCAGCGTAGGGCAGGGAGGTGAGACCCAGTACTTC. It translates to CASSVGQGGETQYF. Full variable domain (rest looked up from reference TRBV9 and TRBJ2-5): DSGVTQTPKHLITATGQRVTLRCSPRSGDLSVYWYQQSLDQGLQFLIQYYNGEERAKGNILERFSAQQFPDLHSELNLSSLELGDSALYFCASSVGQGGETQYFGPGTRLLVL.

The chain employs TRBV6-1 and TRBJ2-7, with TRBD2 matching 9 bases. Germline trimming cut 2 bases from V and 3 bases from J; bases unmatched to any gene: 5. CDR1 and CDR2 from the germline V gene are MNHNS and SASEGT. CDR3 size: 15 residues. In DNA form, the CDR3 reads TGTGCCAGCAGTGAACTAGCGGGAACTCTCTACGAGCAGTACTTC. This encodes CASSELAGTLYEQYF.

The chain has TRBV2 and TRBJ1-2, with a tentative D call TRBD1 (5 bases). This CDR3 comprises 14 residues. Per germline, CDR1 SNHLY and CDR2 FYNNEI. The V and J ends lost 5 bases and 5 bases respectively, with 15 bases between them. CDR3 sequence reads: CASSRLRQIYGYTF. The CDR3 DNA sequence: TGTGCCAGCAGTCGACTCAGACAGATATATGGCTACACCTTC.

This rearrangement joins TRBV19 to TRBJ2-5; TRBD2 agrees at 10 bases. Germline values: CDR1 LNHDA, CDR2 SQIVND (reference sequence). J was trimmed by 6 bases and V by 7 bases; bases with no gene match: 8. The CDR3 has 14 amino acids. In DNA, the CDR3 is TGTGCCAGTACCAATGGGGGACTAGCGAAGACCCAGTACTTC. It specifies CASTNGGLAKTQYF.

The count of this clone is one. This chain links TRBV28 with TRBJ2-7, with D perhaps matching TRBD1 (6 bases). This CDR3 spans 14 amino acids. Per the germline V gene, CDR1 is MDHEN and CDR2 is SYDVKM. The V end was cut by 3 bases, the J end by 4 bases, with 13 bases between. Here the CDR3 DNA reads TGTGCCAGCAGTTTTTTCGAGGGGGTGTACGAGCAGTACTTC. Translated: CASSFFEGVYEQYF.

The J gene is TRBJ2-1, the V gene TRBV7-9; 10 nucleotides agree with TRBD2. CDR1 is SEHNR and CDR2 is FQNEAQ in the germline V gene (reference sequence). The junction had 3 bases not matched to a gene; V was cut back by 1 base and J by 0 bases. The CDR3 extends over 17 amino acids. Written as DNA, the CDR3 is TGTGCCAGCAGCTTAGGGGGACTAGCGCGCTCCTACAATGAGCAGTTCTTC. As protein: CASSLGGLARSYNEQFF. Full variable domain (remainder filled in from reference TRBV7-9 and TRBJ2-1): DTGVSQNPRHKITKRGQNVTFRCDPISEHNRLYWYRQTLGQGPEFLTYFQNEAQLEKSRLLSDRFSAERPKGSFSTLEIQRTEQGDSAMYLCASSLGGLARSYNEQFFGPGTRLTVL.

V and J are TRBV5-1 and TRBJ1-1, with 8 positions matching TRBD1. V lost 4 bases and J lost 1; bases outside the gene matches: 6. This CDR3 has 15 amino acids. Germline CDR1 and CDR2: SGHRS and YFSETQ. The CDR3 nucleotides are TGCGCCAGCAGCACTCAGACAGGGGCGAACACTGAAGCTTTCTTT. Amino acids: CASSTQTGANTEAFF.

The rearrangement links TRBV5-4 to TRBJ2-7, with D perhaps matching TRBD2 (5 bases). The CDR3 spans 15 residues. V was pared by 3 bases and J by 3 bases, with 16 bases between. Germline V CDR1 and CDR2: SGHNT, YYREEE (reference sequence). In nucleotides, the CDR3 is TGTGCCAGCAGCTGGGAGCAGGATGGTTACTACGAGCAGTACTTC. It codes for CASSWEQDGYYEQYF.

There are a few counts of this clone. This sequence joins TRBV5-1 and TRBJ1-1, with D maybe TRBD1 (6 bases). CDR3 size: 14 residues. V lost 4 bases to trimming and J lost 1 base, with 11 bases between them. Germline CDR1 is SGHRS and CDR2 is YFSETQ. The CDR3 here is CASSPGHSNTEAFF. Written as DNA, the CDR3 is TGCGCCAGCAGCCCGGGACACTCGAACACTGAAGCTTTCTTT.

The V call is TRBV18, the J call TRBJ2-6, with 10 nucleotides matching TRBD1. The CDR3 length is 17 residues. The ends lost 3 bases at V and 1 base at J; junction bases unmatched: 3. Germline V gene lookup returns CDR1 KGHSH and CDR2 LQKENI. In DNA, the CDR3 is TGTGCCAGCTCACCGGGACAGGGGAATTCTGGGGCCAACGTCCTGACTTTC. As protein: CASSPGQGNSGANVLTF. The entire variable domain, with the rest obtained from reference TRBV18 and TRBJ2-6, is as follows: NAGVMQNPRHLVRRRGQEARLRCSPMKGHSHVYWYRQLPEEGLKFMVYLQKENIIDESGMPKERFSAEFPKEGPSILRIQQVVRGDSAAYFCASSPGQGNSGANVLTFGAGSRLTVL.

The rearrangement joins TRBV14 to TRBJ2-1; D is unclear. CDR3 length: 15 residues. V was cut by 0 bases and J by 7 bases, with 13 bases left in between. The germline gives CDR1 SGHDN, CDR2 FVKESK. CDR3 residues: CASSQESRVGNEQFF. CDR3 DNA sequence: TGTGCCAGCAGCCAAGAGAGTCGGGTCGGGAATGAGCAGTTCTTC.

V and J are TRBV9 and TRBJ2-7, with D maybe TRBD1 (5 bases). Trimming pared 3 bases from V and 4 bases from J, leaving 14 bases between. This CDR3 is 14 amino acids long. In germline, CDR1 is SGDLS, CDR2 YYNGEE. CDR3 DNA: TGTGCCAGCAGCGGGGGCCCAGGGCCGTACGAGCAGTACTTC. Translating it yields CASSGGPGPYEQYF.